This TCR beta chain comes out of a study of T cells in localized non-small cell lung cancer. Only a few counts were recorded for this clone. The method was immunoSEQ multiplex PCR; TCRdb's version includes in-frame clones alone and lacks a portion of them. The sample shows about 59,000 clones, approximately 90% of them seen only once. The sample was peripheral blood, taken before any cancer treatment. This TCR was sampled from a man aged 35 to 69 with stage I squamous cell lung carcinoma.

This CDR3 is CASSLEATLGYTF. CDR3 DNA: TGTGCCAGCAGCTTGGAGGCCACACTCGGCTACACCTTC. This chain joins TRBV5-4 and TRBJ1-2, with D uncertain. Trimming stripped 0 bases from V and 8 bases from J, with 11 bases between. CDR3 length equals 13 residues. CDR1 is SGHNT and CDR2 is YYREEE in the germline V gene (reference sequence). The whole variable domain, filled in from reference TRBV5-4 and TRBJ1-2, reads ETGVTQSPTHLIKTRGQQVTLRCSSQSGHNTVSWYQQALGQGPQFIFQYYREEENGRGNFPPRFSGLQFPNYSSELNVNALELDDSALYLCASSLEATLGYTFGSGTRLTVV.